This is a list of T cell receptor beta chains from one sample in a study of CD8+ T cells in alopecia areata. Only in-frame clones appear in the TCRdb table, and some are missing; sequencing was by immunoSEQ multiplex PCR. The table has 10,000 or so clones, around three fifths seen once. The sequenced sample was skin, obtained at week 0. Receptor source: a human donor with alopecia areata. Both conserved end residues are part of each CDR3. D genes are given only for firm matches. Clone size is stated in some rows and not others, as once, few, many or a class when expanded.

cdr3_length	d_call	v_call	clone_size	j_call	cdr3_nt	cdr3_aa
15	TRBD2	TRBV9	few	TRBJ2-5	TGTGCCAGCAGCCCGGGACTAGCGGGAAAAGAGACCCAGTACTTC	CASSPGLAGKETQYF
16	TRBD2	TRBV13	few	TRBJ2-3	TGTGCCAGCAGCTACCGGACTAGCGGGGGCACAGATACGCAGTATTTT	CASSYRTSGGTDTQYF
12	.	TRBV6-5	.	TRBJ1-5	TGTGCCAGCAGTCTCCGGGATCTCCCCCAGCATTTT	CASSLRDLPQHF
10	.	TRBV5-4	.	TRBJ2-7	TGTGCCAGCAGCTGGGGCGAGCAGTACTTC	CASSWGEQYF
17	.	TRBV9	.	TRBJ2-6	TGTGCCAGCAGCGTATCTAAGGGCCAGTCTGGGGCCAACGTCCTGACTTTC	CASSVSKGQSGANVLTF
16	TRBD1	TRBV11-2	few	TRBJ1-5	TGTGCCAGCAGCTTCACCGGGACAGGGGGCAATCAGCCCCAGCATTTT	CASSFTGTGGNQPQHF
17	.	TRBV4-1	.	TRBJ2-6	TGCGCCAGCAGCCAAGTACAAAAACTCGCTGGGGCCAACGTCCTGACTTTC	CASSQVQKLAGANVLTF
16	.	TRBV4-1	.	TRBJ2-2	TGCGCCAGCAGCCAAGTTCGCCTAGTCTTGGCCGGGGAGCTGTTTTTT	CASSQVRLVLAGELFF
17	.	TRBV5-6	.	TRBJ2-1	TGTGCCAGCAGCTCGCCTCTCGTCTCTAGTCGAGTCGATGAGCAGTTCTTC	CASSSPLVSSRVDEQFF
13	.	TRBV19	few	TRBJ2-1	TGTGCCAGTAGTAGGGGGATCGGGGGTGAGCAGTTCTTC	CASSRGIGGEQFF
12	.	TRBV2	.	TRBJ2-5	TGTGCCAGCACATATCCAGAAGAGACCCAGTACTTC	CASTYPEETQYF
14	TRBD1	TRBV29-1	few	TRBJ1-5	TGCAGCGTTCGGACAGGCGTCAGCAATCAGCCCCAGCATTTT	CSVRTGVSNQPQHF
12	TRBD1	TRBV7-8	few	TRBJ2-1	TGTGCCAGCAGCCAGGGGGCCAATGAGCAGTTCTTC	CASSQGANEQFF
16	.	TRBV7-9	.	TRBJ2-1	TGTGCCAGCAGCTCCAAGGGACCGTACCTAAACAATGAGCAGTTCTTC	CASSSKGPYLNNEQFF
15	.	TRBV5-1	.	TRBJ1-1	TGCGCCACCACACAGGGTTTGACGGGTTCCACTGAAGCTTTCTTT	CATTQGLTGSTEAFF
16	TRBD2	TRBV7-3	few	TRBJ2-1	TGTGCCAGCAGCCCTAACGGCGGGAGCTCCTACAATGAGCAGTTCTTC	CASSPNGGSSYNEQFF
15	TRBD2	TRBV7-6	.	TRBJ2-3	TGTGCCAGCAGCGAGGGACTAGCGGGAGCAGATACGCAGTATTTT	CASSEGLAGADTQYF
18	TRBD1	TRBV28	.	TRBJ2-2	TGTGCCAGCAGTCTACAGCTGGGGTTACAGGGGATGGCCGGGGAGCTGTTTTTT	CASSLQLGLQGMAGELFF
15	.	TRBV4-3	.	TRBJ1-5	TGCGCCAGCAGCCAAGGTCTACAGGTTAATCAGCCCCAGCATTTT	CASSQGLQVNQPQHF
17	.	TRBV30	.	TRBJ1-5	TGTGCCTGGAGTCATCCGGGACGGAGGAGTAGCAATCAGCCCCAGCATTTT	CAWSHPGRRSSNQPQHF
15	.	TRBV10-3	.	TRBJ1-5	TGTGCCATCAGTGAGTCAATTGGGGACAATCAGCCCCAGCATTTT	CAISESIGDNQPQHF
15	TRBD1	TRBV30	.	TRBJ2-7	TGTGCCTGGGGACTAACCGGGACAGGCCTCTACGAGCAGTACTTC	CAWGLTGTGLYEQYF
15	.	TRBV6-5	.	TRBJ1-1	TGTGCCAGCAGTACCCCGGGACTCCCGAACACTGAAGCTTTCTTT	CASSTPGLPNTEAFF
16	.	TRBV12-5	.	TRBJ1-5	TGTGCTAGTGGTTCGGGCCTAGGGGGAAACAATCAGCCCCAGCATTTT	CASGSGLGGNNQPQHF
14	TRBD2	TRBV10-2	.	TRBJ2-7	TGCGCCAGCAGTGACCTAGCGGAGGACTACGAGCAGTACTTC	CASSDLAEDYEQYF
11	TRBD1	TRBV30	.	TRBJ1-2	TGTGCCTGGAGGACAGGGCTTGGCTACACCTTC	CAWRTGLGYTF
15	.	TRBV2	.	TRBJ1-2	TGTGCCAGCAGTGAACCCGCTGGACCTCTCTATGGCTACACCTTC	CASSEPAGPLYGYTF
15	.	TRBV9	.	TRBJ2-1	TGTGCCAGCAGCGTAGCGGCTAGCGAAATGAATGAGCAGTTCTTC	CASSVAASEMNEQFF
14	.	TRBV5-4	medium-sized	TRBJ1-2	TGTGCCAGCAGCTTGTGGTTGTCTAGAGACGGCTACACCTTC	CASSLWLSRDGYTF
17	.	TRBV12-5	.	TRBJ2-6	TGTGCTAGTGGTTTATCCGGGGGAGGCTCTGGGGCCAACGTCCTGACTTTC	CASGLSGGGSGANVLTF
18	.	TRBV4-1	few	TRBJ2-7	TGCGCCAGCAGCCAGGGCCCCCTCAGGGGATCCTCCTCCTACGAGCAGTACTTC	CASSQGPLRGSSSYEQYF
17	TRBD1	TRBV27	.	TRBJ1-1	TGTGCCAGCAGTATTCTTCTCCCCAGGGGGCAGGGGACTGAAGCTTTCTTT	CASSILLPRGQGTEAFF
16	.	TRBV2	.	TRBJ2-3	TGTGCCAGCCGGCTGGGGGCAGGGGTTAGCACAGATACGCAGTATTTT	CASRLGAGVSTDTQYF
15	.	TRBV7-9	once	TRBJ2-1	TGTGCCAGCAGCTTAGTAGGGGGATCGCACGATGAGCAGTTCTTC	CASSLVGGSHDEQFF
14	.	TRBV7-6	few	TRBJ2-1	TGTGCCAGCAGCTCCTGGACTCGAAGGAATGAGCAGTTCTTC	CASSSWTRRNEQFF
13	.	TRBV10-3	.	TRBJ2-7	TGTGCCGCAAAAGGGGGTTCTGGCTACGAGCAGTACTTC	CAAKGGSGYEQYF
12	TRBD1	TRBV6-1	.	TRBJ1-2	TGTGCCAGCCGGGACAGCAACTATGGCTACACCTTC	CASRDSNYGYTF
15	TRBD1	TRBV29-1	few	TRBJ2-5	TGCAGCGTCGATATTAACAGGGGGCACAGGGAGACCCAGTACTTC	CSVDINRGHRETQYF
19	TRBD2	TRBV5-6	few	TRBJ2-6	TGTGCCAGCAGCTTGGGTGGCGGCGGGAGAGTTTCTGGGGCCAACGTCCTGACTTTC	CASSLGGGGRVSGANVLTF
16	TRBD2	TRBV7-9	large	TRBJ2-1	TGTGCCAGCAGCGATACTAGCGGGAGTTCCTACAATGAGCAGTTCTTC	CASSDTSGSSYNEQFF
11	.	TRBV6-8	few	TRBJ2-7	TGTGCCAGCACCGACACCTACGAGCAGTACTTC	CASTDTYEQYF
18	TRBD1	TRBV19	.	TRBJ2-6	TGTGCCACCTCTTCCTCCGGGACAGCTGGCTCTGGGGCCAACGTCCTGACTTTC	CATSSSGTAGSGANVLTF